This T cell receptor beta chain was documented in a study of T cells after yellow fever vaccination. This clonotype was seen at least ten times. Its specificity is not known. General study findings and limits: Reappearance after the booster was seen for most primary-vaccination clones, at more than 95% CD4 and about 90% CD8.

CDR1 is SGHTA and CDR2 is FQGNSA in the germline V gene. The V end lost 5 bases, the J end lost 0 bases, and 14 bases lay between the germline ends. The CDR3 extends over 15 amino acids. They built TCR cDNA with 5'RACE template switching, a step that put in a universal primer site and UMIs. TCRdb used MiXCR to reprocess the 5' RACE reads, holding one entry per CDR3 protein. The table includes hundreds of thousands of distinct CDR3 sequences, roughly an eighth detected once. V usage is TRBV7-2 and J usage is TRBJ2-7, with D perhaps matching TRBD1 (7 bases). This sequence was found in a man under 40 who received the YFV17D yellow fever vaccine. The specimen was PBMCs, collected on the day of the yellow fever booster vaccination. Written as DNA, the CDR3 is TGTGCCAGCAGCCAGGGGGGCAAAAGCTCCTACGAGCAGTACTTC. It codes for CASSQGGKSSYEQYF.